The sample holds many counts of the clone carrying this TCR beta chain. The sample originates from a study of T cells in Graves' hyperthyroidism and ophthalmopathy. Researchers took RNA transcripts and amplified the TCR beta CDR3 regions from them. HTBI primers were used for first-round RT-PCR of the TCR CDR3. TCRdb re-called the multiplex PCR reads with MiXCR, one entry per CDR3 protein. The table has about 270,000 distinct CDR3 sequences, more than 20% seen once. There are 15 residues in the CDR3. The V end lost 4 bases, the J end lost 2 bases, and 14 bases lay between the germline ends. From germline, CDR1 is SGHTA and CDR2 FQGTGA.

Sequenced sample: blood. This receptor was identified in a woman aged 40 to 50 with Graves' ophthalmopathy. The V call is TRBV7-3, the J call TRBJ2-5; D possibly uses TRBD1 or TRBD2 (5 bases each). CDR3 in DNA: TGTGCCAGCAGCTCGATGGGACGTTTGCAAGAGACCCAGTACTTC. Amino acid sequence: CASSSMGRLQETQYF.